One and the same sample provided the 21 T cell receptor beta chains below, sequenced in a study of T-cell reconstitution after alpha-beta-depleted transplantation in children. Unique molecular identifiers were incorporated during preparation of the TCRbeta library. Via MiXCR, TCRdb re-called the PCR reads, giving one row per CDR3 protein. Of hundreds of thousands of distinct CDR3 sequences listed, around 13% are singletons. Sequenced material: PBMCs, taken before TCRalphabeta/CD19-depleted stem cell transplant. All receptors come from a girl aged 2 to 9 with congenital amegakaryocytic thrombocytopenia, due to receive a stem cell transplant.

This clonotype has a count of ten or more. The chain employs TRBV9 and TRBJ2-1; the match to TRBD2 covers 7 bases. This CDR3 contains 15 residues. J gave up 7 bases and V 0 bases, and 7 bases lay outside the gene matches. CDR1 is SGDLS and CDR2 is YYNGEE in the germline V gene. CDR3 loop: CASSVAGGSPNEQFF. The CDR3 DNA is TGTGCCAGCAGCGTAGCGGGCGGGAGTCCGAATGAGCAGTTCTTC. The full variable domain, with the rest looked up from reference TRBV9 and TRBJ2-1, is DSGVTQTPKHLITATGQRVTLRCSPRSGDLSVYWYQQSLDQGLQFLIQYYNGEERAKGNILERFSAQQFPDLHSELNLSSLELGDSALYFCASSVAGGSPNEQFFGPGTRLTVL.

This clonotype was observed at least ten times. This chain joins TRBV7-9 and TRBJ2-1; D unclear. CDR1 and CDR2 from the germline V gene are SEHNR and FQNEAQ (reference sequence). Trimming removed 4 bases at V and 4 bases at J, with 17 bases between. The length of the CDR3 is 16 residues. The CDR3 DNA reads TGTGCCAGCAGCTCATGGTTCGGCGTGCTTTACAATGAGCAGTTCTTC. Amino acids: CASSSWFGVLYNEQFF.

The chain links TRBV21-1 to TRBJ1-5; the DNA was not used to check the table's D call, TRBD1. TRBV21-1 is flagged as a pseudogene. CDR3 size: 17 residues. The CDR3 DNA reads as TGTGCCAGCAGCTCCCAGGGGCAGGCCCGTCTTAATCAGCCCCAGCATTTT. It encodes CASSSQGQARLNQPQHF.

This clonotype was recorded a few times. The rearrangement links TRBV20-1 to TRBJ1-2, with D unresolved. Between the trimmed V and J ends, which lost 2 bases and 4 bases, there was a span of 5 bases. The CDR3 loop spans 11 amino acids. Germline CDR1 reads DFQATT; CDR2 reads SNEGSKA (reference sequence). CDR3: CSARNSYGYTF. CDR3 DNA sequence: TGCAGTGCTAGAAACAGCTATGGCTACACCTTC.

This clonotype was found a few times. The genes are TRBV29-1 and TRBJ2-1; possibly TRBD2 for D (6 bases). CDR3 length equals 13 residues. Germline V gene sequence: CDR1 SQVTM, CDR2 ANQGSEA. V was trimmed by 2 bases and J by 5 bases, leaving 10 bases between them. The CDR3 bases are TGCAGCGTTGAACTAGCGACTCACAATGAGCAGTTCTTC. Its translation: CSVELATHNEQFF.

This clonotype was observed many times. This chain connects TRBV2 to TRBJ2-3; D not resolved. This CDR3 region has 14 residues. V was pared by 8 bases and J by 0 bases, with 12 bases between. The germline V gene encodes CDR1 SNHLY and CDR2 FYNNEI. The CDR3 DNA is TGTGCCAGCGGGGTGGAGTTCAGCACAGATACGCAGTATTTT. Protein sequence: CASGVEFSTDTQYF.

This clonotype has ten or more counts. The J gene is TRBJ2-6, the V gene TRBV5-1, with D possibly matching TRBD1 (6 bases). V was pared by 4 bases and J by 4 bases, with 15 bases between. Germline CDR1 reads SGHRS; CDR2 reads YFSETQ. This CDR3 spans 16 amino acids. The CDR3 spells CASSPTTGPGANVLTF. CDR3 sequence (DNA): TGCGCCAGCAGCCCAACTACAGGGCCAGGGGCCAACGTCCTGACTTTC.

In this sample, this clonotype turned up many times. The chain uses TRBV20-1 and TRBJ2-7, with no clear D. The CDR3 is 13 residues long. V lost 3 bases and J lost 2, with 11 bases in between. Germline CDR1 is DFQATT and CDR2 is SNEGSKA (reference sequence). Here the CDR3 reads CSARRGDPYEQYF. DNA for the CDR3: TGCAGTGCTAGGCGAGGAGACCCCTACGAGCAGTACTTC.

For the CDR3, the DNA is TGTGCCAGCAGGGCAGCTAGAGTCTTCCCTCTTGGCAATGAGCAGTTCTTC. This gives the protein CASRAARVFPLGNEQFF. The rearrangement joins TRBV2 to TRBJ2-1; D ambiguous. The CDR3 is 17 amino acids. Trimming shortened V by 6 bases and J by 6 bases, and 24 bases separated the two germline ends. Germline CDR1 reads SNHLY; CDR2 reads FYNNEI.

Notes on this clonotype: This may arise from a read error, as a much more abundant clone is one base away. The chain recombines TRBV29-1 with TRBJ2-1; D might be TRBD2 (6 bases). Germline lookup yields CDR1 SQVTM and CDR2 ANQGSEA. This CDR3 comprises 18 residues. The germline V and J ends were trimmed by 4 bases and 0 bases, with 22 bases remaining between them. This CDR3 is CSVGGTPADGSSYNEQFF. The DNA for the CDR3 is TGCAGCGTTGGAGGGACCCCCGCTGACGGGAGCTCCTACAATGAGCAGTTCTTC.

In this sample, this clonotype turned up a few times. The chain employs TRBV20-1 and TRBJ2-3; D is perhaps TRBD2 (5 bases). V was shortened by 0 bases and J by 5 bases, with 9 bases between the two germline ends. Germline V gene data show CDR1 as DFQATT and CDR2 as SNEGSKA (reference sequence). The CDR3 runs 13 residues. The CDR3 DNA reads TGCAGTGCTAGAGATCCGCGGGTAGATACGCAGTATTTT. Protein product: CSARDPRVDTQYF.

This clonotype was observed at least ten times. The J gene is TRBJ2-1, the V gene TRBV20-1; TRBD2 is a possible D gene (6 bases). Germline CDR1 and CDR2: DFQATT and SNEGSKA (reference sequence). This CDR3 has 15 amino acids. V gave up 5 bases and J gave up 5 bases, with 19 bases separating them. In DNA, the CDR3 is TGCAGTGCTCCCGGGACTCCTTTTCCCGACAATGAGCAGTTCTTC. Amino acid sequence: CSAPGTPFPDNEQFF.

This clonotype was observed many times. V gene TRBV7-2 combines with J gene TRBJ2-3; unclear D gene. The CDR3 is 11 residues long. CDR1 and CDR2 (germline): SGHTA, FQGNSA. The V gene lost 5 bases and the J gene lost 9 bases, with 9 bases spanning the gap. The CDR3 reads CASSLQSTQYF. CDR3 nucleotide sequence: TGTGCCAGCAGCCTGCAGTCAACGCAGTATTTT.

In regard to this clonotype: The conserved final phenylalanine or tryptophan is absent from the CDR3, which likely points to a read error. This chain connects TRBV7-9 to TRBJ2-1, with D possibly TRBD1 on 6 matching bases. Germline CDR1 is SEHNR and CDR2 is FQNEAQ (reference sequence). The CDR3 covers 12 residues. V was trimmed by 5 bases and J by 8 bases, leaving 10 bases between them. Here the CDR3 DNA reads TGTGCCAGCAGCCGGGACAACGATGAGCAGTTCCTC. This gives the protein CASSRDNDEQFL.

This clonotype occurred many times. The V call is TRBV5-6, the J call TRBJ2-7; the D gene is possibly TRBD2 (5 bases). Trimming shortened V by 1 base and J by 2 bases, and 7 bases separated the two germline ends. Germline V gene data show CDR1 as SGHDT and CDR2 as YYEEEE. This CDR3 has 13 amino acids. This CDR3 is CASSLPGTYEQYF. In nucleotides, the CDR3 is TGTGCCAGCAGCTTGCCCGGGACCTACGAGCAGTACTTC.

This clonotype occurred many times. J is TRBJ2-2 and V is TRBV5-1, with a tentative D call TRBD1 (7 bases). This CDR3 has 18 amino acids. Germline V gene sequence: CDR1 SGHRS, CDR2 YFSETQ. The V end was cut by 1 base, the J end by 0 bases, with 16 bases between. The CDR3 sequence is CASSLFTAGTANTGELFF. The CDR3 DNA is TGCGCCAGCAGCTTGTTTACGGCGGGGACAGCGAACACCGGGGAGCTGTTTTTT. The variable domain in full, with the rest retrieved from reference TRBV5-1 and TRBJ2-2, is KAGVTQTPRYLIKTRGQQVTLSCSPISGHRSVSWYQQTPGQGLQFLFEYFSETQRNKGNFPGRFSGRQFSNSRSEMNVSTLELGDSALYLCASSLFTAGTANTGELFFGEGSRLTVL.

This clonotype appeared many times. V is TRBV6-5 and J is TRBJ2-7; D possibly corresponds to TRBD2 (6 bases). The germline gives CDR1 MNHEY, CDR2 SVGAGI. The ends were cut back, 5 bases at V and 3 bases at J, with 8 bases in the middle. CDR3 length: 12 amino acids. The CDR3 DNA is TGTGCCAGCAGTACTAGCCGCTACGAGCAGTACTTC. Amino acid sequence: CASSTSRYEQYF.

This clonotype was recorded many times. The chain is built from TRBV12-3 or TRBV12-4 and TRBJ2-1, with D possibly being TRBD2 (6 bases). Trimming shortened V by 4 bases and J by 10 bases, and 14 bases separated the two germline ends. This CDR3 is built from 13 residues. The CDR3: CASSSPGGAEQFF. The CDR3, as DNA: TGTGCCAGCAGTTCCCCTGGCGGGGCGGAGCAGTTCTTC.

V usage is TRBV10-3 and J usage is TRBJ1-6; 7 bases match TRBD1. Germline CDR1 reads ENHRY; CDR2 reads SYGVKD. The CDR3 is 13 amino acids. With 9 bases clipped from V and 7 bases from J, the junction kept 6 bases outside the gene matches. CDR3 nucleotides: TGTGCCATGAAAGGGGGCGAGAATTCACCCCTCCACTTT. This translates into CAMKGGENSPLHF.

In its sample, this clonotype was seen a few times. The chain is built from TRBV7-2 and TRBJ1-1; the match to TRBD1 covers 7 bases. Germline lookup yields CDR1 SGHTA and CDR2 FQGNSA. The CDR3 is 16 residues long. Germline trimming cut 2 bases from V and 4 bases from J; bases unmatched to any gene: 10. Here the CDR3 DNA reads TGTGCCAGCAGCTTAAGGGGGCTCGAAGTAAGCACTGAAGCTTTCTTT. As protein: CASSLRGLEVSTEAFF. The full variable domain, completed using reference TRBV7-2 and TRBJ1-1, is GAGVSQSPSNKVTEKGKDVELRCDPISGHTALYWYRQSLGQGLEFLIYFQGNSAPDKSGLPSDRFSAERTGGSVSTLTIQRTQQEDSAVYLCASSLRGLEVSTEAFFGQGTRLTVV.

Note on this clonotype: This sequence may be a read error, since a much larger clone differs from it by one base. CDR3 amino acids: CASSPGTGGTDRQYF. The DNA of the CDR3 is TGCGCCAGCAGCCCCGGGACAGGTGGCACAGATAGGCAGTATTTT. The V and J genes are TRBV5-1 and TRBJ2-3; 8 nucleotides line up with TRBD1. CDR3 size: 15 residues. In germline, CDR1 is SGHRS, CDR2 YFSETQ.